This T cell receptor (beta chain) was identified during a study of PD-1 blockade in classical Hodgkin lymphoma. CDR1 MGHRA and CDR2 YSYEKL come from the germline V gene. The CDR3 runs to 17 residues. Study-wide findings and caveats: Patients with a complete response exhibited baseline diversity comparable to newly diagnosed patients.

Produced via immunoSEQ multiplex PCR; TCRdb's table is partial and in-frame only. Of about 51,000 clones detected, over 70% appear once; the ten largest clones hold around 19%. Specified time point: cycle 4 day 1 (C4D1), after 5 to 7 weeks of nivolumab. All patients experienced relapse after autologous stem cell transplantation, and brentuximab vedotin exposure was variable. On this clone itself: Its specificity is unknown. At one of its ends the junction is not consistent with the germline gene, which may arise from a read error.

The material was peripheral blood mononuclear cells (PBMCs), obtained before the fourth cycle of nivolumab. V gene TRBV4-1 combines with J gene TRBJ2-4, with a possible D match to TRBD1 (5 bases). The sequence was obtained from a human donor with classical Hodgkin lymphoma. In DNA form, the CDR3 reads TGCGCCAGCAGTCAAGCAGGGTTTGGGGTAGCCAAAAACATTCAGTACTTC. Its protein product is CASSQAGFGVAKNIQYF.